This T cell receptor beta chain derives from a study of T cell responses to AZD1222 COVID-19 vaccine. Profiling relied on immunoSEQ multiplex PCR, and the TCRdb table lists in-frame clones only, not all of them. The sample consists of some 120,000 clones, about 89% of them appearing once. Regarding this clone: Its antigen is undetermined.

Study results and limitations: The donor cohort was predominantly white British with a female majority, and clonal diversity may have been underestimated. The study found Spike-specific TCR breadth and depth rose after two AZD1222 doses.

Germline V gene lookup returns CDR1 SGHAT and CDR2 FQNNGV. This CDR3 comprises 14 residues. Deletions cut 1 base from V and 2 bases from J, with 8 bases between. The chain joins TRBV11-2 to TRBJ2-5; D uncertain. Source: peripheral blood, taken on day 0 of MenACWY control vaccination. The clonotype comes from an adult in good health. This chain's CDR3 is CASSLVGRQETQYF. CDR3 nucleotide sequence: TGTGCCAGCAGCTTAGTGGGCAGACAAGAGACCCAGTACTTC. Based on the CDR3 plus reference TRBV11-2 and TRBJ2-5, the full variable domain is EAGVAQSPRYKIIEKRQSVAFWCNPISGHATLYWYQQILGQGPKLLIQFQNNGVVDDSQLPKDRFSAERLKGVDSTLKIQPAKLEDSAVYLCASSLVGRQETQYFGPGTRLLVL.